This T cell receptor beta chain was recovered during a study of cytomegalovirus exposure and HLA in healthy donors. Whole-study findings and limits: It was 160 or so TCR beta chains that were listed as cytomegalovirus-associated.

The CDR3 runs to 13 residues. CDR1 and CDR2 (germline): MNHEY, SMNVEV (reference sequence). Trimming took off 4 bases at V and 5 bases at J, with 9 bases between the two ends. This clone was counted a single time. The antigen is unknown. While the first cohort had 600 to 800 subjects, the donors belonged to the separate validation cohort of about 120 subjects. The repertoire was sequenced with immunoSEQ multiplex PCR; TCRdb's copy has only in-frame clones and lacks some. The data contain more than 300,000 clones, roughly 85% of them singletons. The specimen was PBMCs. This clonotype was obtained from a woman aged 18-29 years in good health and CMV-seronegative. The V and J genes are TRBV27 and TRBJ2-1, with a tentative D call TRBD2 (5 bases). CDR3 amino acids: CASSWESNNEQFF. The CDR3 coding sequence is TGTGCCAGCAGTTGGGAGAGCAACAATGAGCAGTTCTTC.